This T cell receptor (beta chain) derives from a study of T cells in Graves' hyperthyroidism and ophthalmopathy. TCR beta CDR3 sequences were amplified from RNA transcripts. The TCR CDR3 was amplified in a first-round RT-PCR using the HTBI primer set. In TCRdb, the multiplex PCR reads were re-called with MiXCR into one record per CDR3 protein. Of about 290,000 distinct CDR3 sequences listed, around 16% were seen once; the top ten hold around 34%. In its sample, this clonotype was seen many times. CDR3 length: 13 amino acids. In germline, CDR1 is WNHNN, CDR2 SYGVQD (reference sequence). The V end was cut by 2 bases, the J end by 4 bases, with 6 bases between.

The source material was blood. This TCR came from a young man with Graves' hyperthyroidism. The V gene is TRBV10-1, the J gene TRBJ1-5; D unclear. The CDR3 protein is CASSETGNQPQHF. As DNA, the CDR3 is TGCGCCAGCAGTGAGACTGGTAATCAGCCCCAGCATTTT.